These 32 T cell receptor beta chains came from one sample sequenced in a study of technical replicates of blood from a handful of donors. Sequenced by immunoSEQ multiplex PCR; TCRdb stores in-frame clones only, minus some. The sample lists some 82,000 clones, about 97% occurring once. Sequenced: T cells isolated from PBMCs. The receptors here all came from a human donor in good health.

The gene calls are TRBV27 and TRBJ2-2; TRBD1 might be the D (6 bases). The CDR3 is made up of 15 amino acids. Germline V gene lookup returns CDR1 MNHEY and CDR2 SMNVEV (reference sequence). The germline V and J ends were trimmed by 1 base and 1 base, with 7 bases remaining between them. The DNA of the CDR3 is TGTGCCAGCAGTTTATGGGGACAGAACACCGGGGAGCTGTTTTTT. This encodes CASSLWGQNTGELFF.

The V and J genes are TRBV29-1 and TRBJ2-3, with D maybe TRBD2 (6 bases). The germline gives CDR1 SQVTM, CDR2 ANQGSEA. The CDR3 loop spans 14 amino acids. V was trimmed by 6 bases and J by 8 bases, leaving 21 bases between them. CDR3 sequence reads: CSVAQGLVSPTQYF. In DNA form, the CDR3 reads TGCAGCGTCGCTCAGGGACTCGTCTCCCCTACGCAGTATTTT.

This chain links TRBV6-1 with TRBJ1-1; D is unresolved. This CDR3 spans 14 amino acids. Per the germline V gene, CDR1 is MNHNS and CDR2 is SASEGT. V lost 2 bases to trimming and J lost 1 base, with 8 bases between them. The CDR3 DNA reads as TGTGCCAGCAGTGAATATTTCGGGAACACTGAAGCTTTCTTT. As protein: CASSEYFGNTEAFF.

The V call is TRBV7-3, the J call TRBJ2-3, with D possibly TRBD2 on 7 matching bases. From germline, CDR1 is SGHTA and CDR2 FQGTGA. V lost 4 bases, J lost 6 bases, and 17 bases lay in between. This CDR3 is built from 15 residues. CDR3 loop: CASSSPGGPGDTQYF. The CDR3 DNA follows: TGTGCCAGCAGCTCGCCCGGGGGGCCAGGGGATACGCAGTATTTT.

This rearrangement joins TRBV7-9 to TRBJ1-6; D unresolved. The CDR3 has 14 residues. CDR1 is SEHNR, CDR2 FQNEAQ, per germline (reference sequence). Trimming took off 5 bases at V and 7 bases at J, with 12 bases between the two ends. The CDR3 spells CASSRTFGNSPLHF. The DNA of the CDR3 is TGTGCCAGCAGCCGAACGTTTGGCAATTCACCCCTCCACTTT.

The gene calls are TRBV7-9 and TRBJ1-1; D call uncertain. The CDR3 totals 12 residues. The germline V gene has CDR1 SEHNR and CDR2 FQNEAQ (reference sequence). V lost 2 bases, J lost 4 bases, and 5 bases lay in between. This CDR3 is CASSLSSTEAFF. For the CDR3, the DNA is TGTGCCAGCAGCTTAAGTAGCACTGAAGCTTTCTTT. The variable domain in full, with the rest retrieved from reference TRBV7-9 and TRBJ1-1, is DTGVSQNPRHKITKRGQNVTFRCDPISEHNRLYWYRQTLGQGPEFLTYFQNEAQLEKSRLLSDRFSAERPKGSFSTLEIQRTEQGDSAMYLCASSLSSTEAFFGQGTRLTVV.

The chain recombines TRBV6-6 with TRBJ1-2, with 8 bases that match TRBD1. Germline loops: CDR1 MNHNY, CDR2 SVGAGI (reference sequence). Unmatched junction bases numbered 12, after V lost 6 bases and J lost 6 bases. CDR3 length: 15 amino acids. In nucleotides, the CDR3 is TGTGCCAGCAGGGGACCGACAGGGGATGGGGATGGCTACACCTTC. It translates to CASRGPTGDGDGYTF.

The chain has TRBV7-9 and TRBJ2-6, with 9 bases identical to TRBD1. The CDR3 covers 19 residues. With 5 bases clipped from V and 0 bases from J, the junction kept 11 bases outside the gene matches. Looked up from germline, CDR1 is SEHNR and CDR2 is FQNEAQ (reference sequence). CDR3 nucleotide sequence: TGTGCCAGCAGCCCCTGGACAGGGGCACTTAACTCTGGGGCCAACGTCCTGACTTTC. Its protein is CASSPWTGALNSGANVLTF.

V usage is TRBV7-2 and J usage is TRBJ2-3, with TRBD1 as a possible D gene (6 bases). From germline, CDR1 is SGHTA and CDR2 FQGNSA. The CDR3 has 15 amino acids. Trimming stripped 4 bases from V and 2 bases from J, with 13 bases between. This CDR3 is CASSSLRTATDTQYF. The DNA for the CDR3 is TGTGCCAGCAGCTCCCTGAGGACAGCCACAGATACGCAGTATTTT.

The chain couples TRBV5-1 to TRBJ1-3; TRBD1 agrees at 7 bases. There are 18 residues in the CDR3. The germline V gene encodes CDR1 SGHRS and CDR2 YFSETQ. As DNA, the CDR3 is TGCGCTACAGCCCCCCCGAGACAGGGCTCCTTCTCTGGAAACACCATATATTTT. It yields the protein CATAPPRQGSFSGNTIYF.

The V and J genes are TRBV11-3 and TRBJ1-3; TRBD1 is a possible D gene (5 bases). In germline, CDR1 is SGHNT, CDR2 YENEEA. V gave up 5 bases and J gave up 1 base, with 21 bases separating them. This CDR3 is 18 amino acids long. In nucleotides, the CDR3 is TGTGCCAGCAGCGTTGGGGACTCTCTGGGTGGATCTGGAAACACCATATATTTT. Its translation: CASSVGDSLGGSGNTIYF.

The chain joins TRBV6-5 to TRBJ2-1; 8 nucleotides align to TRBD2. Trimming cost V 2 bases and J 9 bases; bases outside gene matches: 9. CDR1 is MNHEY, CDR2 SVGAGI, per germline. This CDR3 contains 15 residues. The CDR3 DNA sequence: TGTGCCAGCAGTTACCCGGGACTAGGATCGGGTGAGCAGTTCTTC. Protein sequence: CASSYPGLGSGEQFF.

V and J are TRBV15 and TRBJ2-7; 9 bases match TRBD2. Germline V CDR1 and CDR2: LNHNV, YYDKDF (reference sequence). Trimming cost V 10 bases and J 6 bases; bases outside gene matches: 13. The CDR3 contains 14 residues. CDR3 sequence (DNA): TGTGCCAACCGCCCCGGGACTAGCCTCATCGAGCAGTACTTC. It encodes CANRPGTSLIEQYF.

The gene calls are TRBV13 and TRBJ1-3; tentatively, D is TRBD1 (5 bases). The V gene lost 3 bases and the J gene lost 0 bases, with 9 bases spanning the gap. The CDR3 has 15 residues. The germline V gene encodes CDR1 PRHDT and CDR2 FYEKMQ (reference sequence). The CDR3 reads CASSFTGDSGNTIYF. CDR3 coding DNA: TGTGCCAGCAGCTTTACAGGAGACTCTGGAAACACCATATATTTT. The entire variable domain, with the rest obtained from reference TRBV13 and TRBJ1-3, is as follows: AAGVIQSPRHLIKEKRETATLKCYPIPRHDTVYWYQQGPGQDPQFLISFYEKMQSDKGSIPDRFSAQQFSDYHSELNMSSLELGDSALYFCASSFTGDSGNTIYFGEGSWLTVV.

In DNA, the CDR3 is TGTGCCAGCAGCTTAGGTATGAGGACTGACACCGGGGAGCTGTTTTTT. Its protein product is CASSLGMRTDTGELFF. The J gene is TRBJ2-2, the V gene TRBV11-2, with D tentatively TRBD2 (5 bases). There are 16 residues in the CDR3. V lost 1 base and J lost 3, with 12 bases in between. The germline V gene has CDR1 SGHAT and CDR2 FQNNGV.

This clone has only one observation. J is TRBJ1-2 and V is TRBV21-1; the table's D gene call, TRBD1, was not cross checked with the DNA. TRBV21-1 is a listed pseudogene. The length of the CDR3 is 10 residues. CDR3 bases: TGTGCCAGCAGCAAAAGGGGGTACACCTTC. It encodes CASSKRGYTF.

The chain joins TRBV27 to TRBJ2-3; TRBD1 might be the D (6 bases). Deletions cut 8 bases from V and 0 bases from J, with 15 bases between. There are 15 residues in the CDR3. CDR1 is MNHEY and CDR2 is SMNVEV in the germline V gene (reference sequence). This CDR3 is CASGRGPLSTDTQYF. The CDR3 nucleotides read TGTGCCAGCGGCAGGGGACCCCTTAGCACAGATACGCAGTATTTT.

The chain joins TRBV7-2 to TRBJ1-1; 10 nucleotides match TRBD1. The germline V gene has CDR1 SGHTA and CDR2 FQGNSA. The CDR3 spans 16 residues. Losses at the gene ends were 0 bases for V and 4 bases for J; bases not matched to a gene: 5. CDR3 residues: CASSLAPGQGTTEAFF. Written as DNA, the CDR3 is TGTGCCAGCAGCTTAGCGCCGGGACAGGGGACCACTGAAGCTTTCTTT.

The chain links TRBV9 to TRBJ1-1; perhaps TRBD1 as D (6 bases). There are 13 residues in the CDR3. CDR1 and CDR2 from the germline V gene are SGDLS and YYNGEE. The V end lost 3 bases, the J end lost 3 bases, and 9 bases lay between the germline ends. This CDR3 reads CASSARGDTEAFF. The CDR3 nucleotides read TGTGCCAGCAGCGCCAGGGGTGACACTGAAGCTTTCTTT.

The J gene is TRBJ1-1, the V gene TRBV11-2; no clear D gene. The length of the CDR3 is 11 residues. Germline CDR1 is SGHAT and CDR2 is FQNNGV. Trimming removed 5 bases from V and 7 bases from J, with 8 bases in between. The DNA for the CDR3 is TGTGCCAGCAGCACCCCCGGTGAAGCTTTCTTT. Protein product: CASSTPGEAFF.

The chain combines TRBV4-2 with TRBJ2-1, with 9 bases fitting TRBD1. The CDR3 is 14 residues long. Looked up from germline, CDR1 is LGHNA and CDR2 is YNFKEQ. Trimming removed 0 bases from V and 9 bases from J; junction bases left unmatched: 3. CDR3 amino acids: CASSQDGQGSEQFF. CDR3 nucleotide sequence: TGTGCCAGCAGCCAAGATGGACAGGGGAGTGAGCAGTTCTTC.

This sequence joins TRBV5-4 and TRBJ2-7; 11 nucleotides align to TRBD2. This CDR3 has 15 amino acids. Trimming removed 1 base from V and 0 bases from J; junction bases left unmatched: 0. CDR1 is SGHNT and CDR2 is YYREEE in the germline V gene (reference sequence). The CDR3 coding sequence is TGTGCCAGCAGCTTGACTAGCGGGAGCTCCTACGAGCAGTACTTC. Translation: CASSLTSGSSYEQYF.

In DNA, the CDR3 is TGCGCCAGCAGCCAAAACGTCCTAGCGGGATACACAGATACGCAGTATTTT. It is translated as CASSQNVLAGYTDTQYF. This sequence joins TRBV4-1 and TRBJ2-3; 9 bases agree with TRBD2. In germline, CDR1 is MGHRA, CDR2 YSYEKL. CDR3 size: 17 residues. Losses at the gene ends were 2 bases for V and 2 bases for J; bases not matched to a gene: 8.

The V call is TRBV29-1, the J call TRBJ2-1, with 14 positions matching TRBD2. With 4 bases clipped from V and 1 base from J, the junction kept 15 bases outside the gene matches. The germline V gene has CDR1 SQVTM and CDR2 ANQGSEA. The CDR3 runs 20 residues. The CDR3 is CSVVPSGTSGSSWSYNEQFF. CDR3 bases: TGCAGCGTTGTGCCGTCCGGGACTAGCGGGAGTAGTTGGTCCTACAATGAGCAGTTCTTC.

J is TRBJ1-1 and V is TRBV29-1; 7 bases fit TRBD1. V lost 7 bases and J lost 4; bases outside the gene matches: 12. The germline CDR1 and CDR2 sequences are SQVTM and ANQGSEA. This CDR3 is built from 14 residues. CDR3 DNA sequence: TGCAGCGGTAGGCTTTGGGCAGGGGGCACTGAAGCTTTCTTT. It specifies CSGRLWAGGTEAFF.

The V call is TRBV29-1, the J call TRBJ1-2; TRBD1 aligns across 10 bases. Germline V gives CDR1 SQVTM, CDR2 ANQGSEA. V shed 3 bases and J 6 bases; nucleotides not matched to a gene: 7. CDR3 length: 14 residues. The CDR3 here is CSVDKGTGVDGYTF. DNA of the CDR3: TGCAGCGTTGATAAGGGGACAGGGGTGGATGGCTACACCTTC.

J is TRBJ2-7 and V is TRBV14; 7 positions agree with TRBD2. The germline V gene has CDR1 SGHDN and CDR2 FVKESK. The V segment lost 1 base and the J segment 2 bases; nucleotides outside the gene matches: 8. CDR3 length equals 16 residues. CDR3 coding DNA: TGTGCCAGCAGCCAAGGGGTCGGGGGGATAACCTACGAGCAGTACTTC. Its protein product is CASSQGVGGITYEQYF.

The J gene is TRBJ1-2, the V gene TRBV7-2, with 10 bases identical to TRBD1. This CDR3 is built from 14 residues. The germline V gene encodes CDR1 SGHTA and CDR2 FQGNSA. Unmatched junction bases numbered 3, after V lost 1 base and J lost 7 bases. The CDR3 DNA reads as TGTGCCAGCAGCTTAGGGGGACAGGGGTTTGGCTACACCTTC. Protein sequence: CASSLGGQGFGYTF.

The DNA of the CDR3 is TGTGCCAGCAGCCCTACCCCGGGACTAGCACGCAATGAGCAGTTCTTC. It encodes CASSPTPGLARNEQFF. This chain uses TRBV27 with TRBJ2-1, with TRBD2 matching over 9 bases. With V trimmed by 6 bases and J by 6 bases, 12 bases remained unmatched. Germline CDR1 is MNHEY and CDR2 is SMNVEV (reference sequence). This CDR3 has 16 residues.

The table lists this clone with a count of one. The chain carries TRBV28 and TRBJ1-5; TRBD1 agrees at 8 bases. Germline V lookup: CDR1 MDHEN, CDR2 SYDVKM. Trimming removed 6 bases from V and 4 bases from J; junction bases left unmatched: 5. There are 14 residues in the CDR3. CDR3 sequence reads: CASRRTGLNQPQHF. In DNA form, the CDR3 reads TGTGCCAGCAGGAGGACAGGGCTGAATCAGCCCCAGCATTTT.

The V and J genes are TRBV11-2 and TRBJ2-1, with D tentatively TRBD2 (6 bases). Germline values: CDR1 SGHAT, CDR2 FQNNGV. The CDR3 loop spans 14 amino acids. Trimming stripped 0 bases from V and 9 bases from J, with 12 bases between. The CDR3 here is CASSLELREAEQFF. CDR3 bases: TGTGCCAGCAGCTTAGAACTGAGGGAGGCTGAGCAGTTCTTC.

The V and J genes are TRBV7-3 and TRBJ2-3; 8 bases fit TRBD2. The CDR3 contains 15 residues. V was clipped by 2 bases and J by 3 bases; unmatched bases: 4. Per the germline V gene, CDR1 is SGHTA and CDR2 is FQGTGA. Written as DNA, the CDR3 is TGTGCCAGCAGCTTATTAGGACTAGCTACAGATACGCAGTATTTT. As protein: CASSLLGLATDTQYF.